This T cell receptor beta chain was retrieved from a study of blood T cell repertoires in COVID-19. About the study: COVID-19 samples from acute and convalescent phases originated in the United States, Italy and Spain. Sources were T cells, B-cell-depleted T cells, or PBMCs; the material itself was cDNA or gDNA.

CDR3 size: 15 residues. The germline CDR1 and CDR2 sequences are PRHDT and FYEKMQ (reference sequence). V shed 4 bases, J shed 3 bases, and the junction held 7 bases outside the gene matches. Recruits, aged about 18 to 95 years, lived in 24 US areas. The table came from immunoSEQ multiplex PCR; TCRdb's copy has only in-frame clones and leaves some out. The sample yields about 400,000 clones, around 87% seen once. The sample taken for sequencing was PBMCs or T cells enriched from blood (not recorded which). V is TRBV13 and J is TRBJ1-2, with TRBD1 matching 8 bases. This receptor was taken from a young woman with acute COVID-19. The CDR3 loop is CASSSTTGEDYGYTF. CDR3 sequence (DNA): TGTGCCAGCAGCTCCACGACAGGGGAGGACTATGGCTACACCTTC.